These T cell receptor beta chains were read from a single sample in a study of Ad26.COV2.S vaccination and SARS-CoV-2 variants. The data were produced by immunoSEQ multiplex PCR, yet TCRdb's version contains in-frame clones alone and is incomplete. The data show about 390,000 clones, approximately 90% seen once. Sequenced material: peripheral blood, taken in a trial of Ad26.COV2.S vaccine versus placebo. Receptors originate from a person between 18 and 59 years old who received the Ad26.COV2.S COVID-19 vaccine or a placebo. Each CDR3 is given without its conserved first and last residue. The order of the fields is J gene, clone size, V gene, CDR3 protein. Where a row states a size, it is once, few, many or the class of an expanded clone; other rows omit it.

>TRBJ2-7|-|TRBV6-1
ASSEGDRAGYEQY
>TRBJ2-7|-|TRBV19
ATQQGSYEQY
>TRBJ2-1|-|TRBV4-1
ASAPTRSYNEQF
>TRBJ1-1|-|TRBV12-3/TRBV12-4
ASSLFRNTEAF
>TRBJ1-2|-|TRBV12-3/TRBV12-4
ASKVTGNYGYT
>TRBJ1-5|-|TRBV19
ASSITTGVANQPQH
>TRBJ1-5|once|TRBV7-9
ASSLDREDQPQH
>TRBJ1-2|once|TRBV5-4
ASSLLARSGAINYGYT
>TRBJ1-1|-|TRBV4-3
ASSQDKLIGTEAF
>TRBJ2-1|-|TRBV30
AWSVPGTDFTYNEQF
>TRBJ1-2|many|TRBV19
ASRAGTGGAFGYT
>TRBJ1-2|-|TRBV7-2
ASSLGREDGYT
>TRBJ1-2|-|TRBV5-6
ASSLYRAYGYT
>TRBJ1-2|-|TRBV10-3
AIAGEIGYT
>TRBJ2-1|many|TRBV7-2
ASSSQLAGGRNEQF
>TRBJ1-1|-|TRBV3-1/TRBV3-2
ASSHGDSRYTEAF
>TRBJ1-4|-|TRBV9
ASSVAGTEPEKLF
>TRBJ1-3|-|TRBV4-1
ASSQGMSSGNTIY
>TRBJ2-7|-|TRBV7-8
ASSLGGRDEQY
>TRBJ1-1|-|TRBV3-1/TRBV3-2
ASSPGTGRATEAF
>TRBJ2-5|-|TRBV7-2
ASSLVTLVAGPGETQY
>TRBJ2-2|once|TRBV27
ASSLAGANTGELF
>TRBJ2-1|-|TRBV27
ASSWGPGSNEQF
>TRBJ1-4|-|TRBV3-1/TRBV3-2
ASSQAGFATNEKLF
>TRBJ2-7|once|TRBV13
ASSLGQGAYEQY
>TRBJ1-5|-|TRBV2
ASSGSDRVQPQH
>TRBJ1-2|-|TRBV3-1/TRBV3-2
ASSQGGGLGYT
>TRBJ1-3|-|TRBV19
ASSIGGGRGNTIY
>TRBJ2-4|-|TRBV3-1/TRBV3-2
ASSQGGRLAENIQY
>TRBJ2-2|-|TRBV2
ASCPAPLTGELF
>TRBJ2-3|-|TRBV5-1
ASSARQGEATDTQY
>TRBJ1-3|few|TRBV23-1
ASSQSVRRVMYAGNTIY
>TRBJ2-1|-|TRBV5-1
ASSLAGTNFQQF
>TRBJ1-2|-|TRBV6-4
ASSAGSNYGYT
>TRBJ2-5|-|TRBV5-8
ASSVTSGGYQETQY
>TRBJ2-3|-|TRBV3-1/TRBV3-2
ASSSLAGGADTQY
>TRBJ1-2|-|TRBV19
ATLPGGLGGYT
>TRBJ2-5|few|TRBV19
ASRGQKQETQY
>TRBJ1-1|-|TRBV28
ASSSTATNTEAF
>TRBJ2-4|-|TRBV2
ASSEERGLAKNIQY
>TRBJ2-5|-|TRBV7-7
ASSLGLAEQETQY
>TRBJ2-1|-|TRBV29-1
SVDDNSVLGQF
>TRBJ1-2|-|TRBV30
AWSGANYGYT
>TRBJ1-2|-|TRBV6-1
ASSESLGQVIYGYT
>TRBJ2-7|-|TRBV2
ASSDWGITYEQY
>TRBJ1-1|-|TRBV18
ASSPPLGGSNTEAF
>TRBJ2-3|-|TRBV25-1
ASSEYGGDTQY
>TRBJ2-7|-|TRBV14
ASSQTGGSLLSYEQY
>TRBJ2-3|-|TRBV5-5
ASSFWLARTDTQY
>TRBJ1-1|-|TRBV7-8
ASSFPGTEAF